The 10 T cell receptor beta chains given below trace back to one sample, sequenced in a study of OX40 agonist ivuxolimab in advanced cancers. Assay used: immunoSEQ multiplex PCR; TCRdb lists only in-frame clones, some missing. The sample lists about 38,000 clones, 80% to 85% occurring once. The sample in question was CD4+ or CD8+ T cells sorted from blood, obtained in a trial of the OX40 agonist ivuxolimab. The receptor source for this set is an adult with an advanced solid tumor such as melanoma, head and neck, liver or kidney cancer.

The CDR3 DNA reads as TGCGCCAGCAGCCAAGACGACAGGTTGGGTGAGACCCAGTACTTC. Translating it yields CASSQDDRLGETQYF. This rearrangement joins TRBV4-1 to TRBJ2-5, with a tentative D call TRBD1 (6 bases). CDR1 is MGHRA and CDR2 is YSYEKL in the germline V gene. The CDR3 loop spans 15 amino acids. Trimming removed 0 bases from V and 5 bases from J, with 13 bases in between.

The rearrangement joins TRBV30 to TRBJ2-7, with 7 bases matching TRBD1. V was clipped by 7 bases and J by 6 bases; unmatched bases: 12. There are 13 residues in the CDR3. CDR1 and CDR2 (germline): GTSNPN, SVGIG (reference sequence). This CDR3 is CASVTGIFSEQYF. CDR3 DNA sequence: TGTGCCTCCGTGACAGGGATCTTCAGCGAGCAGTACTTC. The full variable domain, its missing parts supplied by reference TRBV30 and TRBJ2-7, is SQTIHQWPATLVQPVGSPLSLECTVEGTSNPNLYWYRQAAGRGLQLLFYSVGIGQISSEVPQNLSASRPQDRQFILSSKKLLLSDSGFYLCASVTGIFSEQYFGPGTRLTVT.

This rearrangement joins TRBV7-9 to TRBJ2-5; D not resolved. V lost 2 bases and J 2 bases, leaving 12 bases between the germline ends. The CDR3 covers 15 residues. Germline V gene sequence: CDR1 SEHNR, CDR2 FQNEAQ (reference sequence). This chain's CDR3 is CASSLRIQPQETQYF. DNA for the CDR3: TGTGCCAGCAGCTTACGGATCCAGCCTCAAGAGACCCAGTACTTC.

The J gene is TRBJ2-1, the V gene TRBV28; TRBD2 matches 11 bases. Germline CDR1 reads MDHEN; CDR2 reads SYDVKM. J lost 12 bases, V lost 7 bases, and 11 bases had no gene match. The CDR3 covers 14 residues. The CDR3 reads CASTVAGGRSGQFF. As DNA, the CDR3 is TGTGCCAGCACCGTAGCGGGAGGGCGTTCGGGGCAGTTCTTC.

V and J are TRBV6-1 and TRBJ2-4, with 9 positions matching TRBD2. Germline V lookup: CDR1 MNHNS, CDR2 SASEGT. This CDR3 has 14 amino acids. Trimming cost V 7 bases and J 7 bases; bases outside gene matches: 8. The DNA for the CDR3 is TGTGCCAGCACTGTAGCGGGAGAGGTGAACATTCAGTACTTC. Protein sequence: CASTVAGEVNIQYF.

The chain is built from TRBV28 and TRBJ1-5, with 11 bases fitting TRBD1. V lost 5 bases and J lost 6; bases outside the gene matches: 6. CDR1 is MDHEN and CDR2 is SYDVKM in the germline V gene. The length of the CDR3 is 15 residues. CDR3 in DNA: TGTGCCAGCAGTCCTGGACAGGGGGCGTCTCAGCCCCAGCATTTT. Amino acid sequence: CASSPGQGASQPQHF.

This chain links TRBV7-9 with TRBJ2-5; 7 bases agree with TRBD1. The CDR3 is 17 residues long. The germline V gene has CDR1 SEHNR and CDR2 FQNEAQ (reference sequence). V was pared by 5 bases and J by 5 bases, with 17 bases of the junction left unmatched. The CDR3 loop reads CASSPTGKASISETQYF. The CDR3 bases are TGTGCCAGCAGCCCGACAGGGAAGGCTTCGATCAGCGAGACCCAGTACTTC.

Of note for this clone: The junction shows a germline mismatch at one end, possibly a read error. The CDR3 DNA reads as TGTGCGAGTAGGACTAGCGGGAGCCCCAAAAACATTCAGTACTTC. Protein sequence: CASRTSGSPKNIQYF. The chain couples TRBV19 to TRBJ2-4; TRBD2 matches 13 bases. CDR1 and CDR2 from the germline V gene are LNHDA and SQIVND (reference sequence). The CDR3 runs to 15 residues.

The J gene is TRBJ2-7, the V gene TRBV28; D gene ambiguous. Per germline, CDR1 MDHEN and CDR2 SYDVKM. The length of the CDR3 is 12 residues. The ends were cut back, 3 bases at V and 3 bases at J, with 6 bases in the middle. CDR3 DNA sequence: TGTGCCAGCAGTTTGGGGTTCTACGAGCAGTACTTC. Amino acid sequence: CASSLGFYEQYF.

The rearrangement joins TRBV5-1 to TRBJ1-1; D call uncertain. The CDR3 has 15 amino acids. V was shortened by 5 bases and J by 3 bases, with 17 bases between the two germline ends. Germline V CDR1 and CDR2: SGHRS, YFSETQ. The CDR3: CASRAEISTYTEAFF. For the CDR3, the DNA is TGCGCCAGCAGGGCGGAGATCTCAACATACACTGAAGCTTTCTTT.